The 27 T cell receptor beta chains below come from one sample, sequenced in a study of T cells after yellow fever vaccination. One entry per CDR3 protein, called by TCRdb with MiXCR from the 5' RACE reads. This sample carries some 300,000 distinct CDR3 sequences, approximately 10% of them seen once, and the ten largest clones take 3% to 4%. The starting material was CD4+ T cells sorted from PBMCs, obtained 5 days after the yellow fever booster vaccination. These receptors all stem from a man aged 18 to 35 who received the YFV17D yellow fever vaccine.

The J gene is TRBJ1-1, the V gene TRBV20-1; weak D call: TRBD1 (6 bases). The CDR3 covers 14 residues. The V gene lost 3 bases and the J gene lost 6 bases, with 17 bases spanning the gap. Germline lookup yields CDR1 DFQATT and CDR2 SNEGSKA (reference sequence). As DNA, the CDR3 is TGCAGTGCTAGGGGGACGGGGGGGCTCTCTGAAGCTTTCTTT. Amino acids: CSARGTGGLSEAFF.

This clonotype turned up a few times. The chain links TRBV20-1 to TRBJ1-5; the D gene is possibly TRBD1 (6 bases). The CDR3 runs to 13 residues. Trimming stripped 8 bases from V and 2 bases from J, with 13 bases between. Germline CDR1 reads DFQATT; CDR2 reads SNEGSKA (reference sequence). CDR3 sequence reads: CSPAQGGNQPQHF. For the CDR3, the DNA is TGCAGTCCAGCACAGGGTGGCAATCAGCCCCAGCATTTT.

The genes are TRBV4-3 and TRBJ2-5; a weak D match, TRBD1 (6 bases). V lost 9 bases to trimming and J lost 1 base, with 12 bases between them. The CDR3 totals 13 residues. Germline V gives CDR1 LGHNA, CDR2 YSLEER. The CDR3 region is CASGGGLQETQYF. Written as DNA, the CDR3 is TGCGCCAGTGGTGGGGGCCTCCAAGAGACCCAGTACTTC.

This clonotype was detected only a few times. The V and J genes are TRBV5-1 and TRBJ1-4, with 9 bases matching TRBD1. The V segment lost 4 bases and the J segment 1 base; nucleotides outside the gene matches: 5. Germline V gene lookup returns CDR1 SGHRS and CDR2 YFSETQ. The length of the CDR3 is 16 residues. CDR3 amino acids: CASSPRGQGTNEKLFF. The CDR3 DNA sequence: TGCGCCAGCAGCCCGCGGGGACAGGGAACTAATGAAAAACTGTTTTTT. Variable domain in full (rest from reference TRBV5-1 and TRBJ1-4): KAGVTQTPRYLIKTRGQQVTLSCSPISGHRSVSWYQQTPGQGLQFLFEYFSETQRNKGNFPGRFSGRQFSNSRSEMNVSTLELGDSALYLCASSPRGQGTNEKLFFGSGTQLSVL.

The chain employs TRBV7-2 and TRBJ1-5; no clear D gene. This CDR3 has 13 amino acids. V was trimmed by 4 bases and J by 6 bases, leaving 10 bases between them. CDR1 is SGHTA and CDR2 is FQGNSA in the germline V gene. Written as DNA, the CDR3 is TGTGCCAGCAGCTCGAGGGATAGTCAGCCCCAGCATTTT. Its translation: CASSSRDSQPQHF.

In its sample, this clonotype was seen many times. Since a much larger clone is just one base distant, this may be a read error. The rearrangement joins TRBV7-6 to TRBJ2-5; D not resolved. This CDR3 contains 11 residues. The V end was cut by 5 bases, the J end by 1 base, with 2 bases between. Germline CDR1 SGHVS, CDR2 FNYEAQ. The DNA for the CDR3 is TGTGCCAGCAGCATCCAAGAGACCCAGTACTTC. As protein: CASSIQETQYF.

This clonotype was detected ten times or more. The V call is TRBV6-2 or TRBV6-3, the J call TRBJ2-1, with D perhaps TRBD2 (5 bases). Germline CDR1 reads MNHEY; CDR2 reads SVGEGT. This CDR3 spans 12 amino acids. The ends were cut back, 6 bases at V and 6 bases at J, with 9 bases in the middle. The CDR3 region has the DNA TGTGCCAGCAGCTCCCGGGGCAATGAGCAGTTCTTC. Residues: CASSSRGNEQFF.

The chain employs TRBV27 and TRBJ2-1; 12 bases match TRBD2. Trimming removed 7 bases from V and 8 bases from J; junction bases left unmatched: 6. The CDR3 runs 14 residues. Germline V gene lookup returns CDR1 MNHEY and CDR2 SMNVEV (reference sequence). This chain's CDR3 is CASKGLAGGHEQFF. CDR3 sequence (DNA): TGTGCCAGCAAGGGGCTAGCGGGGGGGCATGAGCAGTTCTTC.

This rearrangement joins TRBV2 to TRBJ1-6, with TRBD1 as a possible D gene (6 bases). Germline CDR1 reads SNHLY; CDR2 reads FYNNEI. Between the trimmed V and J ends, which lost 5 bases and 8 bases, there was a span of 16 bases. There are 15 residues in the CDR3. CDR3 sequence: CASSIAGHGDSPLHF. As DNA, the CDR3 is TGTGCCAGCAGTATCGCGGGACACGGGGATTCACCCCTCCACTTT. Using reference TRBV2 and TRBJ1-6 for the parts outside the CDR3, the full variable domain is EPEVTQTPSHQVTQMGQEVILRCVPISNHLYFYWYRQILGQKVEFLVSFYNNEISEKSEIFDDQFSVERPDGSNFTLKIRSTKLEDSAMYFCASSIAGHGDSPLHFGNGTRLTVT.

The V and J genes are TRBV12-3 or TRBV12-4 and TRBJ1-5, with 8 bases matching TRBD1. V lost 5 bases to trimming and J lost 2 bases; unmatched junction nucleotides: 8. The CDR3 totals 16 residues. The CDR3 bases are TGTGCCAGCAGTCTTGGGACAGGTCGGGGCAATCAGCCCCAGCATTTT. This codes for CASSLGTGRGNQPQHF.

The gene calls are TRBV14 and TRBJ2-7, with a tentative D call TRBD1 (5 bases). The CDR3 extends over 14 amino acids. The germline V and J ends were trimmed by 0 bases and 7 bases, with 13 bases remaining between them. The germline V gene has CDR1 SGHDN and CDR2 FVKESK. CDR3 nucleotides: TGTGCCAGCAGCCAAGATCGGACAACTCGAGAGCAGTACTTC. This codes for CASSQDRTTREQYF.

In this sample, this clonotype turned up many times. This chain links TRBV15 with TRBJ2-7; 9 bases agree with TRBD1. The V gene's germline CDR1 is LNHNV and CDR2 YYDKDF (reference sequence). The CDR3 is 15 residues long. The V gene end was trimmed by 4 bases and the J gene end by 0 bases; junction bases not matched to a gene: 4. The CDR3 coding sequence is TGTGCCACCAGCATAGGACAGGGGAGCTCCTACGAGCAGTACGTC. Protein product: CATSIGQGSSYEQYV.

This clonotype was counted ten times or more. The V gene is TRBV29-1, the J gene TRBJ2-7; D call uncertain. The V gene's germline CDR1 is SQVTM and CDR2 ANQGSEA. V was shortened by 4 bases and J by 3 bases, with 7 bases between the two germline ends. The CDR3 extends over 11 amino acids. The CDR3 sequence is CSVAQYYEQYF. The DNA of the CDR3 is TGCAGCGTTGCTCAGTACTACGAGCAGTACTTC.

This clonotype was seen a few times. This sequence joins TRBV18 and TRBJ2-3, with 7 bases identical to TRBD1. The CDR3 spans 15 residues. The V gene's germline CDR1 is KGHSH and CDR2 LQKENI. Losses at the gene ends were 3 bases for V and 3 bases for J; bases not matched to a gene: 6. CDR3 nucleotides: TGTGCCAGCTCACCTCACAGGGGTGGAACAGATACGCAGTATTTT. Protein product: CASSPHRGGTDTQYF. Looking up the rest from reference TRBV18 and TRBJ2-3 gives the full variable domain: NAGVMQNPRHLVRRRGQEARLRCSPMKGHSHVYWYRQLPEEGLKFMVYLQKENIIDESGMPKERFSAEFPKEGPSILRIQQVVRGDSAAYFCASSPHRGGTDTQYFGPGTRLTVL.

The chain carries TRBV20-1 and TRBJ1-6, with D unclear. V was trimmed by 4 bases and J by 7 bases, leaving 11 bases between them. The CDR3 covers 13 residues. Looked up from germline, CDR1 is DFQATT and CDR2 is SNEGSKA (reference sequence). DNA for the CDR3: TGCAGTGCTATTAGCAGAAGAAATTCACCCCTCCACTTT. Translating gives CSAISRRNSPLHF.

This chain connects TRBV12-3 or TRBV12-4 to TRBJ1-1, with a weak D call TRBD1 (5 bases). This CDR3 comprises 16 residues. Trimming cost V 5 bases and J 1 base, with 17 bases left between them. CDR3 residues: CASSPGIGAPNTEAFF. CDR3 in DNA: TGTGCCAGCAGTCCGGGGATCGGGGCGCCGAACACTGAAGCTTTCTTT.

The rearrangement joins TRBV5-1 to TRBJ2-5, with TRBD1 identical over 8 bases. The CDR3 has 15 residues. The V gene's germline CDR1 is SGHRS and CDR2 YFSETQ. With V trimmed by 4 bases and J by 0 bases, 5 bases remained unmatched. In DNA form, the CDR3 reads TGCGCCAGCAGCGAGGGGACAGGAGACCAAGAGACCCAGTACTTC. Its protein product is CASSEGTGDQETQYF. Based on the CDR3 plus reference TRBV5-1 and TRBJ2-5, the full variable domain is KAGVTQTPRYLIKTRGQQVTLSCSPISGHRSVSWYQQTPGQGLQFLFEYFSETQRNKGNFPGRFSGRQFSNSRSEMNVSTLELGDSALYLCASSEGTGDQETQYFGPGTRLLVL.

V usage is TRBV6-1 and J usage is TRBJ2-7, with 8 nucleotides matching TRBD1. J gave up 3 bases and V 6 bases, and 7 bases lay outside the gene matches. The CDR3 spans 14 residues. The germline gives CDR1 MNHNS, CDR2 SASEGT. CDR3 residues: CASSLQGVYYEQYV. Written as DNA, the CDR3 is TGTGCCAGCAGCTTACAGGGGGTTTACTACGAGCAGTACGTC.

This clonotype has more than one count but fewer than ten. This sequence joins TRBV7-9 and TRBJ1-1; 7 bases agree with TRBD1. J gave up 7 bases and V 5 bases, and 13 bases lay outside the gene matches. CDR1 and CDR2 (germline): SEHNR, FQNEAQ (reference sequence). There are 15 residues in the CDR3. The CDR3 DNA follows: TGTGCCAGCAGCCCAGGGCGCAGGGGGTCGGATGAAGCTTTCTTT. Protein product: CASSPGRRGSDEAFF.

J is TRBJ2-7 and V is TRBV7-6; 8 positions match TRBD1. Trimming removed 1 base from V and 3 bases from J; junction bases left unmatched: 8. Germline V gene lookup returns CDR1 SGHVS and CDR2 FNYEAQ. The CDR3 loop spans 16 amino acids. The CDR3 loop is CASSLGVGQDRYEQYF. The DNA of the CDR3 is TGTGCCAGCAGCTTAGGGGTGGGACAGGACCGCTACGAGCAGTACTTC.

This clonotype was found a few times. The genes are TRBV7-9 and TRBJ1-4, with D possibly TRBD1 on 6 matching bases. Germline values: CDR1 SEHNR, CDR2 FQNEAQ (reference sequence). The CDR3 has 15 amino acids. Trimming took off 5 bases at V and 2 bases at J, with 12 bases between the two ends. CDR3 region: CASSDTGTTNEKLFF. The CDR3 coding sequence is TGTGCCAGCAGCGACACAGGGACCACTAATGAAAAACTGTTTTTT.

This clonotype was observed at least ten times. V gene TRBV11-3 combines with J gene TRBJ2-7; tentative D call: TRBD1 (6 bases). CDR3 length: 13 amino acids. V shed 5 bases and J shed 0 bases, with 8 bases lying between them. Germline CDR1 and CDR2: SGHNT and YENEEA. The CDR3 nucleotides are TGTGCCAGCAGCCCGGGACACTCCTACGAGCAGTACTTC. Translating gives CASSPGHSYEQYF.

The V call is TRBV5-1, the J call TRBJ2-7; 10 positions match TRBD2. The CDR3 sequence is 16 residues long. After removal of 2 bases from V and 1 base from J, the junction contained 6 bases not matched to a gene. Looked up from germline, CDR1 is SGHRS and CDR2 is YFSETQ. CDR3 coding DNA: TGCGCCAGCAGCTTTGATGCTAGCGGGGGATCCTACGAGCAGTACTTC. It codes for CASSFDASGGSYEQYF.

Details on this clonotype: The junction departs from germline at one end; a sequencing error may be responsible. The chain recombines TRBV7-7 with TRBJ2-5, with D maybe TRBD2 (6 bases). CDR1 and CDR2 from the germline V gene are SSHAT and FNYEAQ (reference sequence). This CDR3 is built from 14 residues. CDR3 residues: CASSLVRGAETQYF. The CDR3 DNA sequence: TGTGCTAGCAGCTTAGTCCGCGGGGCAGAGACCCAGTACTTC.

In nucleotides, the CDR3 is TGCAGTGCTAGCCCTCTTCGTCGGGGGGTTTCGGAGACCCAGTACTTC. Its protein is CSASPLRRGVSETQYF. The V and J genes are TRBV20-1 and TRBJ2-5; 7 bases line up with TRBD2. The J segment lost 5 bases and the V segment lost 3 bases, leaving 15 bases of the junction unmatched. The CDR3 sequence is 16 residues long. The V gene's germline CDR1 is DFQATT and CDR2 SNEGSKA (reference sequence).

This clonotype appeared a few times. The chain links TRBV20-1 to TRBJ2-6; D remains unclear. Trimming left V 3 bases short and J 0 bases short, with 6 bases between. This CDR3 is 14 amino acids long. CDR1 and CDR2 (germline): DFQATT, SNEGSKA (reference sequence). CDR3 sequence: CSASQNSGANVLTF. The DNA for the CDR3 is TGCAGTGCTAGCCAGAACTCTGGGGCCAACGTCCTGACTTTC.

The chain combines TRBV20-1 with TRBJ2-3; the D is unclear. CDR1 is DFQATT, CDR2 SNEGSKA, per germline (reference sequence). The V gene lost 0 bases and the J gene lost 4 bases, with 5 bases spanning the gap. The CDR3 loop spans 12 amino acids. Here the CDR3 DNA reads TGCAGTGCTAGAGATGGGTCAGATACGCAGTATTTT. It specifies CSARDGSDTQYF.